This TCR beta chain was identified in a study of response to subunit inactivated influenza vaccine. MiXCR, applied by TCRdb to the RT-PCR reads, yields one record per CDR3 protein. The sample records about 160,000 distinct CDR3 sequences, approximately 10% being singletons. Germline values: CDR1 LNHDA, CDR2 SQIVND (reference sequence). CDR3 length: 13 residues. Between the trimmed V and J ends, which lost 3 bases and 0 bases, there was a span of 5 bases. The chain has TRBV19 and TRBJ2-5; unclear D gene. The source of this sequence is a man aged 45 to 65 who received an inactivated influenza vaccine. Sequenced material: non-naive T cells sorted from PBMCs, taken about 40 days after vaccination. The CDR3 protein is CASSIQDQETQYF. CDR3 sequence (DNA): TGTGCCAGTAGTATCCAGGACCAAGAGACCCAGTACTTC.